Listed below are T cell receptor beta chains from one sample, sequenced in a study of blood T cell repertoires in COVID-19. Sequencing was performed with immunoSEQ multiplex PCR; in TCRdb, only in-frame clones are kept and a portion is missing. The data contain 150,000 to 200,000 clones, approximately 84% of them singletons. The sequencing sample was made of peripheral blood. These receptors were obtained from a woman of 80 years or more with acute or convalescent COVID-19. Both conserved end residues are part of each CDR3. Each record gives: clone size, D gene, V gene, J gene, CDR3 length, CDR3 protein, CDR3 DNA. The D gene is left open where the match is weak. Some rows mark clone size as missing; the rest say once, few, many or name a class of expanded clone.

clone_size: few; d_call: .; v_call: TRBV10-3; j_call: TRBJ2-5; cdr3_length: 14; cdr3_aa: CAISEFTGSETQYF; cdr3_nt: TGTGCCATCAGTGAGTTTACAGGCTCAGAGACCCAGTACTTC
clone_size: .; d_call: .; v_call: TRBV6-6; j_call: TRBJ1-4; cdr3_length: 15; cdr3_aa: CASSYSGGKNEKLFF; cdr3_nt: TGTGCCAGCAGTTACTCAGGCGGCAAGAATGAAAAACTGTTTTTT
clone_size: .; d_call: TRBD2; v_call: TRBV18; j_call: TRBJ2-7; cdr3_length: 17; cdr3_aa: CASSPGASGSLKVEQYF; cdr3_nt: TGTGCCAGCTCACCAGGAGCTAGCGGGAGCCTTAAAGTCGAGCAGTACTTC
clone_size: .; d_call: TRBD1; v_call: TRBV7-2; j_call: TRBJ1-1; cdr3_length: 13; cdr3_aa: CASSFTGGSEAFF; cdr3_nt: TGTGCCAGCAGCTTTACAGGGGGATCTGAAGCTTTCTTT
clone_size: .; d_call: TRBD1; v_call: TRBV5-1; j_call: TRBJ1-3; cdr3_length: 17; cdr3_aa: CASSLEGAPFSGNTIYF; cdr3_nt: TGCGCCAGCAGCTTGGAGGGGGCCCCATTCTCTGGAAACACCATATATTTT
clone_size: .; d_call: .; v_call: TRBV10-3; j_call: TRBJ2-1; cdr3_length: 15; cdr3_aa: CAISEAQQGYNEQFF; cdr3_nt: TGTGCCATCAGTGAGGCGCAACAGGGATACAATGAGCAGTTCTTC
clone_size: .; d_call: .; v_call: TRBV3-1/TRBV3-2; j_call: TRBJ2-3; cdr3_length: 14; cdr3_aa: CASKMQGYTDTQYF; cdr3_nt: TGTGCCAGCAAAATGCAGGGTTATACAGATACGCAGTATTTT
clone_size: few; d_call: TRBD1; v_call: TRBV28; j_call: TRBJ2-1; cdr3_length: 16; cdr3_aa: CASSLGQGAGDNEQFF; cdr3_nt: TGTGCCAGCAGCTTAGGACAGGGGGCTGGTGACAATGAGCAGTTCTTC
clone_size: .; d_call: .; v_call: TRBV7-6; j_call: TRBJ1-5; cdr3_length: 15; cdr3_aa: CASSLGQSSNQPQHF; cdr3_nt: TGTGCCAGCAGCTTAGGACAGAGTAGCAATCAGCCCCAGCATTTT
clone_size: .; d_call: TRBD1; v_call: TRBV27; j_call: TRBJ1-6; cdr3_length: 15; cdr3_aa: CASSPGTGEDSPLHF; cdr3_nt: TGTGCCAGCAGTCCCGGGACAGGGGAAGATTCACCCCTCCACTTT
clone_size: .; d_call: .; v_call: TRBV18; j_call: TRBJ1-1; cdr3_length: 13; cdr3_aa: CASSRRGDTEAFF; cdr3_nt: TGTGCCAGCTCACGCAGGGGAGACACTGAAGCTTTCTTT
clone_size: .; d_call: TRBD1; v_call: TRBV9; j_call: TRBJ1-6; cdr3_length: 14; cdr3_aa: CASSGGQYNSPLHF; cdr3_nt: TGTGCCAGCAGCGGGGGACAGTATAATTCACCCCTCCACTTT
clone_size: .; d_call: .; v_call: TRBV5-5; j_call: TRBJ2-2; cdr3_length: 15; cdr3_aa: CASSFLGSKTGELFF; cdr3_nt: TGTGCCAGCAGCTTTCTCGGGAGTAAGACCGGGGAGCTGTTTTTT
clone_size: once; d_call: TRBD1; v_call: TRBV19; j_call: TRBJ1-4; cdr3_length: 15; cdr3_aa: CASSTLQGTNEKLFF; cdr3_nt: TGTGCCTCCTCCACTTTACAGGGGACTAATGAAAAACTGTTTTTT
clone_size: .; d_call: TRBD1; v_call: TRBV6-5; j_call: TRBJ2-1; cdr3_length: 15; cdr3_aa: CASRVTGGPNNEQFF; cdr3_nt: TGTGCCAGCAGAGTGACAGGGGGCCCCAACAATGAGCAGTTCTTC
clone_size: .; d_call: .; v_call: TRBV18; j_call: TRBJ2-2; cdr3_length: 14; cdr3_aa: CASKRTDTGGELFF; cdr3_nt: TGTGCCAGCAAGCGGACAGACACCGGCGGGGAGCTGTTTTTT
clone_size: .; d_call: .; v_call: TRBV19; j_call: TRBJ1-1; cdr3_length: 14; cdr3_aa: CASSPIERNTEAFF; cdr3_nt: TGTGCCAGTAGTCCAATTGAGAGGAACACTGAAGCTTTCTTT
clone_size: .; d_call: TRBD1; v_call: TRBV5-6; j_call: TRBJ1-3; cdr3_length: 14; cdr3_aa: CASSFDRAGNTIYF; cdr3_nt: TGTGCCAGCAGCTTTGACAGGGCTGGAAACACCATATATTTT
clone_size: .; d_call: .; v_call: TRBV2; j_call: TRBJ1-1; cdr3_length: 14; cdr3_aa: CASSDSGDPSEAFF; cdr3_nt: TGTGCCAGCAGTGACTCAGGGGACCCCTCAGAAGCTTTCTTT
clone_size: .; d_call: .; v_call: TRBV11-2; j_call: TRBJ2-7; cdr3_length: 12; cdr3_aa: CASRGRSYEQYF; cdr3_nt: TGTGCCAGCCGGGGTCGCTCCTACGAGCAGTACTTC
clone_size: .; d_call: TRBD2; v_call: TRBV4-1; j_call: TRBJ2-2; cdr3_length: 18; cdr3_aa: CASSQAGTSGRATGELFF; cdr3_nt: TGCGCCAGCAGCCAAGCCGGGACTAGCGGGAGGGCCACCGGGGAGCTGTTTTTT
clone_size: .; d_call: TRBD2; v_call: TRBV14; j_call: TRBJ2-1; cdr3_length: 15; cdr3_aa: CASSQLAGAYNEQFF; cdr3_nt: TGTGCCAGCAGCCAACTAGCGGGAGCCTACAATGAGCAGTTCTTC
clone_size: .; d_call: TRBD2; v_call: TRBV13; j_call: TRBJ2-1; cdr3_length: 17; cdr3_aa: CASSPLAGGARGNEQFF; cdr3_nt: TGTGCCAGCAGCCCTCTAGCGGGAGGGGCACGTGGCAATGAGCAGTTCTTC
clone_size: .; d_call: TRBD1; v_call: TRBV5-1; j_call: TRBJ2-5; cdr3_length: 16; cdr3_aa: CASSLGDRGHQETQYF; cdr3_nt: TGCGCCAGCAGCTTGGGGGACAGGGGGCACCAAGAGACCCAGTACTTC
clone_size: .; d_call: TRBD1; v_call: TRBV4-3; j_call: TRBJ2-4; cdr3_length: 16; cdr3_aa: CASSQEGTVAKNIQYF; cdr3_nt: TGCGCCAGCAGCCAAGAGGGGACAGTAGCCAAAAACATTCAGTACTTC
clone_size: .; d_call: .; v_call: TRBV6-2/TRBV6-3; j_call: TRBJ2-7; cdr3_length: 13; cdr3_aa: CASSYREYYEQYF; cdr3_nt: TGTGCCAGCAGTTACCGGGAGTACTACGAGCAGTACTTC
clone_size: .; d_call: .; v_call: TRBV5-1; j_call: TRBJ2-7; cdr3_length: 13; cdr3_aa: CASSLWQGFEQYF; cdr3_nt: TGCGCCAGCAGCTTGTGGCAGGGGTTCGAGCAGTACTTC
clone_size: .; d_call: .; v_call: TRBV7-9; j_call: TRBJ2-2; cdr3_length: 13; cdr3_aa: CASSLQDSGELFF; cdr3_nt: TGTGCCAGCAGCTTACAGGATTCGGGGGAGCTGTTTTTT
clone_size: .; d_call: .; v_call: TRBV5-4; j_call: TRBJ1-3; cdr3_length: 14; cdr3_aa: CASSPRGGGNTIYF; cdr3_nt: TGTGCCAGCAGCCCTAGGGGGGGCGGAAACACCATATATTTT
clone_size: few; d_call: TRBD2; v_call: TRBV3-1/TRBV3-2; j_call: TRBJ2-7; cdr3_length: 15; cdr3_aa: CASSQVLAGGREQYF; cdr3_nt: TGTGCCAGCAGCCAAGTCCTAGCGGGAGGGCGGGAGCAGTACTTC
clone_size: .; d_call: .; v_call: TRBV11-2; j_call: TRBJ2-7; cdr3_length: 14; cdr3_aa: CASSLGLEYYEQYF; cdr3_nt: TGTGCCAGCAGCTTGGGACTGGAATACTACGAGCAGTACTTC
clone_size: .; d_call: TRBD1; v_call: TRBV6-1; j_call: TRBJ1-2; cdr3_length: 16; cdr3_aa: CASSERTGGVSYGYTF; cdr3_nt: TGTGCCAGCAGTGAACGGACAGGGGGCGTAAGCTATGGCTACACCTTC
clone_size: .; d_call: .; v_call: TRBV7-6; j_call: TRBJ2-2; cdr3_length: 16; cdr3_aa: CASSPTSYPNTGELFF; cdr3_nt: TGTGCCAGCAGCCCCACTAGCTACCCGAACACCGGGGAGCTGTTTTTT
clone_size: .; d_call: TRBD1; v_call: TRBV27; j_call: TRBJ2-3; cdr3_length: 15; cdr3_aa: CASRKGQASTDTQYF; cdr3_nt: TGTGCCAGCAGAAAGGGACAGGCGAGCACAGATACGCAGTATTTT
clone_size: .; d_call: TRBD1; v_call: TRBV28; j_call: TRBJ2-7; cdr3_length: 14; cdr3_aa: CASSHPDRAYEQYF; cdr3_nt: TGTGCCAGCAGTCACCCGGACAGGGCCTACGAGCAGTACTTC
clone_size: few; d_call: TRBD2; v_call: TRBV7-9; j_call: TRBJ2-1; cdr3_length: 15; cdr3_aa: CASSLFAGVGDEQFF; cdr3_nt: TGTGCCAGCAGCTTGTTTGCGGGAGTGGGAGATGAGCAGTTCTTC
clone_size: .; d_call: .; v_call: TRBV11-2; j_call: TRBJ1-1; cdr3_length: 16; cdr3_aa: CASSSTATGLNTEAFF; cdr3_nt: TGTGCCAGCAGCTCGACAGCGACTGGTTTGAACACTGAAGCTTTCTTT
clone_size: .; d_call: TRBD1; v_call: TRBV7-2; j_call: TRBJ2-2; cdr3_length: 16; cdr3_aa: CASSLMETGGMRELFF; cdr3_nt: TGTGCCAGCAGCTTAATGGAGACAGGGGGTATGAGGGAGCTGTTTTTT
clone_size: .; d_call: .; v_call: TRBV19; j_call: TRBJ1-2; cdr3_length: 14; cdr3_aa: CASSILSANYGYTF; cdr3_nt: TGTGCCAGTAGTATCCTGTCAGCTAACTATGGCTACACCTTC
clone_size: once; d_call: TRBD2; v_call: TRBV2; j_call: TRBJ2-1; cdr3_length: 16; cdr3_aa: CASSEEELAADNEQFF; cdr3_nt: TGTGCCAGCAGTGAAGAGGAACTAGCGGCTGACAATGAGCAGTTCTTC
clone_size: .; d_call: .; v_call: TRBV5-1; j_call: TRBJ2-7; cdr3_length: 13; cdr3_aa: CASSGQLSYEQYF; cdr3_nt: TGCGCCAGCAGCGGACAGTTATCTTACGAGCAGTACTTC
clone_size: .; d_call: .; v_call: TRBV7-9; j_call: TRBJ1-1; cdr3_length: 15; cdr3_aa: CASSRGGGAYTEAFF; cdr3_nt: TGTGCCAGCAGCCGAGGGGGAGGGGCGTACACTGAAGCTTTCTTT
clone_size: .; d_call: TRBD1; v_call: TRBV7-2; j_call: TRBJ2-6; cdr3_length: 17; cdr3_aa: CASSAGQGRSGANVLTF; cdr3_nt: TGTGCCAGCAGCGCCGGACAGGGGCGCTCTGGGGCCAACGTCCTGACTTTC
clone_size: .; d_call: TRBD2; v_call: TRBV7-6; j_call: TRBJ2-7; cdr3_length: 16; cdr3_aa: CASSPNRLAGDWEQYF; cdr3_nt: TGTGCCAGCAGCCCAAACCGACTAGCGGGAGATTGGGAGCAGTACTTC
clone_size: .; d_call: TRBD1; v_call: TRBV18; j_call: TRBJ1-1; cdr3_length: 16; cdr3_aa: CASSPTNRGSVTEAFF; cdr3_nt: TGTGCCAGCTCACCAACTAACAGGGGGTCGGTCACTGAAGCTTTCTTT
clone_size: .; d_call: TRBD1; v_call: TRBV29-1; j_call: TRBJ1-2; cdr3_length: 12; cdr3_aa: CSVLQGNYGYTF; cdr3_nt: TGCAGCGTCCTACAGGGGAACTATGGCTACACCTTC
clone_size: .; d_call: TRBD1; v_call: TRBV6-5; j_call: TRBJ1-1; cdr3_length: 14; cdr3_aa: CASTARDSNTEAFF; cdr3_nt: TGTGCCAGCACGGCCCGGGACAGCAACACTGAAGCTTTCTTT
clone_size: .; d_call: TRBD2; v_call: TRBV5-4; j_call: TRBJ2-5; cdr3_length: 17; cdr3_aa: CASSLAVAGGPVETQYF; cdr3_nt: TGTGCCAGCAGCTTGGCGGTAGCGGGAGGGCCGGTAGAGACCCAGTACTTC
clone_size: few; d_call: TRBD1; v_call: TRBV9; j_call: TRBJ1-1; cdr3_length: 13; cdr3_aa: CASSVVGQIEAFF; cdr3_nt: TGTGCCAGCAGCGTAGTGGGACAGATTGAAGCTTTCTTT
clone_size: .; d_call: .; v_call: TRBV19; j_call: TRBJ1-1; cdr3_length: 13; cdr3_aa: CASSISIGQTAFF; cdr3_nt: TGTGCCAGTAGTATATCGATTGGACAGACGGCTTTCTTT
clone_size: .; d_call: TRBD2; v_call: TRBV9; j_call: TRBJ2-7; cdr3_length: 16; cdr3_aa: CASSVGLGLDYHEQYF; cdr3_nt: TGTGCCAGCAGCGTCGGCCTGGGACTAGATTACCACGAGCAGTACTTC